This T cell receptor (beta chain) was captured by sequencing in a study of blood T cell repertoires in COVID-19. The CDR3 sequence is 12 residues long. The V end was cut by 3 bases, the J end by 4 bases, with 9 bases between. Germline V CDR1 and CDR2: SQVTM, ANQGSEA. Here immunoSEQ multiplex PCR was the method, and the copy in TCRdb shows in-frame clones only, minus some. The sample shows around 200,000 clones, around 85% of them seen only once. About this clone: Distinct nucleotide sequences in the sample also encode this CDR3.

Sequenced material: peripheral blood. The receptor was derived from a man aged 65 to 79 with active or convalescent COVID-19. The chain has TRBV29-1 and TRBJ1-2; possibly TRBD1 for D (6 bases). CDR3 region: CSVEQGGYGYTF. In nucleotides, the CDR3 is TGCAGCGTTGAGCAAGGGGGCTATGGCTACACCTTC. The whole variable domain, filled in from reference TRBV29-1 and TRBJ1-2, reads SAVISQKPSRDICQRGTSLTIQCQVDSQVTMMFWYRQQPGQSLTLIATANQGSEATYESGFVIDKFPISRPNLTFSTLTVSNMSPEDSSIYLCSVEQGGYGYTFGSGTRLTVV.